Listed below are T cell receptor beta chains from one sample, sequenced in a study of naive and memory T cell subsets. TCRdb reprocessed the UMI-ligation and nested PCR reads via MiXCR and lists one record per CDR3 protein. The sample contains 120,000 to 150,000 distinct CDR3 sequences, about a sixth of which appear only once. The material sequenced was naive CD4+ T cells from blood. The source of these receptors is a human donor in good health. Each CDR3 is given with its conserved first and last residue. D genes are given only for firm matches. Size is stated for part of the rows, as once, few or many counts, or as a class when the clone is expanded.

j_call	clone_size	v_call	d_call	cdr3_aa	cdr3_nt
TRBJ1-4	once	TRBV5-1	-	CASRLGGRTNEKLFF	TGCGCCAGCAGATTGGGGGGACGTACTAATGAAAAACTGTTTTTT
TRBJ1-2	-	TRBV7-2	-	CASSPRTVSYGYTF	TGTGCCAGCAGCCCCCGGACAGTCTCCTATGGCTACACCTTC
TRBJ1-6	many	TRBV4-2	-	CASSQDWPSNSPLHF	TGTGCCAGCAGCCAAGACTGGCCCTCTAATTCACCCCTCCACTTT
TRBJ2-2	few	TRBV12-3/TRBV12-4	-	CASTLRLRDDTGELFF	TGTGCCAGCACCCTGCGATTGCGGGATGACACCGGGGAGCTGTTTTTT
TRBJ2-1	-	TRBV2	TRBD2	CASSSGLGTQMYNEQFF	TGTGCCAGCAGTAGTGGACTAGGAACCCAAATGTACAATGAGCAGTTCTTC
TRBJ1-2	few	TRBV28	-	CASSYLTPQGSYTF	TGTGCCAGCAGTTACCTAACCCCCCAGGGGAGCTACACCTTC
TRBJ2-1	few	TRBV7-2	-	CASSLDRAYGNEQFF	TGTGCCAGCAGCTTAGACCGGGCCTATGGGAATGAGCAGTTCTTC
TRBJ2-1	few	TRBV20-1	-	CSASAARGYNEQFF	TGCAGTGCTAGTGCGGCACGAGGTTACAATGAGCAGTTCTTC
TRBJ2-5	few	TRBV28	-	CASSFYRLETQYF	TGTGCCAGCAGTTTTTACAGATTAGAGACCCAGTACTTC
TRBJ2-1	few	TRBV20-1	-	CSLRRAPTDEQFF	TGCAGCCTCCGTCGAGCGCCCACCGATGAGCAGTTCTTC
TRBJ2-1	-	TRBV19	TRBD2	CASSGTSGNEQFF	TGTGCCAGTAGCGGGACTAGCGGAAATGAGCAGTTCTTC
TRBJ2-7	-	TRBV28	-	CASGSGGYEQYF	TGTGCCTCCGGGAGTGGCGGCTACGAGCAGTACTTC
TRBJ1-3	few	TRBV19	-	CASTSLDSGNTIYF	TGTGCCAGTACCTCACTGGACAGCGGAAACACCATATATTTT
TRBJ2-5	few	TRBV5-4	-	CASRDSGISFEETQYF	TGTGCCTCTCGGGATTCGGGTATCAGTTTCGAAGAGACCCAGTACTTC
TRBJ2-7	many	TRBV2	TRBD1	CASSRDRAYEQYF	TGTGCCAGCAGTAGGGACAGGGCCTACGAGCAGTACTTC
TRBJ2-1	-	TRBV5-1	TRBD2	CASRLTSGVGNEQFF	TGCGCCAGCAGGCTGACTAGCGGGGTTGGGAATGAGCAGTTCTTC
TRBJ1-1	-	TRBV28	-	CASSYRAEAFF	TGTGCCAGCAGTTACAGGGCTGAAGCTTTCTTT